The following is a T cell receptor beta chain sequence with its context. Antigen specificity is unknown. CDR1 KGHDR and CDR2 SFDVKD come from the germline V gene. V lost 7 bases, J lost 1 base, and 14 bases stayed unmatched. The CDR3 covers 18 residues. TCRdb called the 5' RACE reads again in MiXCR, with one record for every CDR3 protein. The sample consists of approximately 300,000 distinct CDR3 sequences, over 15% of them appearing once. The data derive from a study of CD8 T cells in ankylosing spondylitis. Points from the study as a whole: Peripheral blood held disease-linked clones only at relatively low frequency, and these were CD8+.

Material: blood, either unsorted or a sorted T cell fraction (not recorded which). This TCR was sampled from a male donor with ankylosing spondylitis or in good health (not recorded which). The V and J genes are TRBV24-1 and TRBJ2-7; 11 positions agree with TRBD1. The CDR3 DNA follows: TGTGCCACCAGCCTTTTCATGTGGGACAGGGGGAAGTCCTACGAGCAGTACGTC. This sequence encodes CATSLFMWDRGKSYEQYV.